This T cell receptor beta chain stems from a study of regulatory T cells in long-lasting Graves disease. This clonotype appeared many times. Its antigen is still unknown. Study results and caveats: When disease was persistent, TRBV28, TRBJ1-2 and TRBJ2-5 were the favored segments.

Through Arm-PCR of CDR3 regions and iRepertoire HTBI primers, TCR beta libraries were built. TCRdb independently ran MiXCR on the multiplex PCR reads; one entry per CDR3 protein. The sample lists about 470,000 distinct CDR3 sequences; 15% to 20% were seen once. This CDR3 spans 17 amino acids. Trimming cost V 6 bases and J 5 bases, with 23 bases left between them. Per germline, CDR1 MNHNS and CDR2 SASEGT. The time point: newly diagnosed GD, antithyroid drugs for less than 3 months. Scientists built the TCR library using RNA that was extracted from PBMCs. American Thyroid Association guidelines defined how Graves' disease was diagnosed. Separately, the same data were catalogued under a study of T cells in Graves' hyperthyroidism and ophthalmopathy. That study reports: Uncontrolled infection, other autoimmune disease, pregnancy and lactation each barred patients from inclusion. Using the HTBI primer set, a first-round RT-PCR was run on the TCR CDR3.

This chain connects TRBV6-1 to TRBJ1-5, with D possibly matching TRBD1 (6 bases). Sequencing was performed on peripheral blood mononuclear cells (PBMCs), taken at new diagnosis, from a patient treated with antithyroid drugs. The clonotype originates from a man between 35 and 55 years old with Graves disease. In DNA, the CDR3 is TGTGCCAGCAGGGCCTCCCGTGACAGGAGAGCCTATCAGCCCCAGCATTTT. It yields the protein CASRASRDRRAYQPQHF.